This TCR beta chain comes out of a study of blood T cells in healthy people across ages. Overall study findings and caveats: Since the PBMCs were unsorted, naive and antigen-experienced cells could not be conclusively compared.

Next came a second PCR, run for roughly 7 to 12 cycles, which used a sample-barcoded 5' primer along with a J-beta primer mix. The template-switch adaptor, which had 12 random nucleotides, put a tag on each cDNA molecule. At least 2.5 million CDR3-containing paired-end reads were obtained per sample. In TCRdb, the 5' RACE reads were re-called with MiXCR into one record per CDR3 protein. The table lists about 1.8 million distinct CDR3 sequences, roughly 49% of them singletons. V lost 4 bases and J 2 bases, leaving 15 bases between the germline ends. The CDR3 runs 16 residues. CDR1 and CDR2 (germline): DFQATT, SNEGSKA (reference sequence). This clonotype was seen more than once but under ten times. The antigen is undetermined.

Sequencing was performed on blood. The V call is TRBV20-1, the J call TRBJ1-6, with D unclear. This clonotype was obtained from a middle-aged woman in good health. CDR3 sequence reads: CSAKRFGVTYNSPLHF. The CDR3 region has the DNA TGCAGTGCTAAGAGATTCGGAGTTACCTATAATTCACCCCTCCACTTT.